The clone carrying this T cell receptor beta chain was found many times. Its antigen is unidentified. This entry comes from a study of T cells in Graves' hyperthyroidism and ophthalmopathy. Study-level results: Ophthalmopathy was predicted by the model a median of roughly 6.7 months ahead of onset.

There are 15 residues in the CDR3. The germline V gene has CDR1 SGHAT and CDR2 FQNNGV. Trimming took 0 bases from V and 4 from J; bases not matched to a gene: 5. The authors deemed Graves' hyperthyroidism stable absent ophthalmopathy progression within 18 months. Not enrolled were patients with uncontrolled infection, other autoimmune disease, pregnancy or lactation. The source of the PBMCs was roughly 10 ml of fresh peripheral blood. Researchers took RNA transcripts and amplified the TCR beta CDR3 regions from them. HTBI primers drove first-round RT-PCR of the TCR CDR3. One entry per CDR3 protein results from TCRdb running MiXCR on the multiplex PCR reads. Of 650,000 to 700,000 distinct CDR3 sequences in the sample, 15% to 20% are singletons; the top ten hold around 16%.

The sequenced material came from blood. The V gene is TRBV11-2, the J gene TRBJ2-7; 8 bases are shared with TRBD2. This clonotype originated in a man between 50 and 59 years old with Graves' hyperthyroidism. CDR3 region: CASSLDLTSVYEQYF. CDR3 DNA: TGTGCCAGCAGCTTAGATCTGACTAGCGTGTACGAGCAGTACTTC.